This TCR beta chain appears in the sequencing data of a study of blood T cell repertoires in COVID-19. Across the study: The samples span acute and convalescent COVID-19 from the United States, Italy and Spain. The analysed material was cDNA or gDNA that came from T cells, B-cell-depleted T cells, or PBMCs.

V lost 6 bases to trimming and J lost 12 bases, with 17 bases between them. Germline values: CDR1 SEHNR, CDR2 FQNEAQ (reference sequence). The CDR3 runs 13 residues. In the original analysis: Reference gene primer amplification gave nucleated cell count estimates. The protocol was immunoSEQ multiplex PCR, while the TCRdb copy is restricted to in-frame clones and leaves out a portion. From that table come the V and J calls and clone size; the DNA was used to work out D and trimming. Among over 55,000 clones listed, over 70% were seen once. This TCR was recovered from a man aged 45-65 years with active COVID-19. Sequenced: peripheral blood. The chain couples TRBV7-9 to TRBJ1-4; D possibly corresponds to TRBD1 (6 bases). CDR3 DNA sequence: TGTGCCAGCAGAATCGGGACAACTGGAGAACTGTTTTTT. Amino acids: CASRIGTTGELFF.